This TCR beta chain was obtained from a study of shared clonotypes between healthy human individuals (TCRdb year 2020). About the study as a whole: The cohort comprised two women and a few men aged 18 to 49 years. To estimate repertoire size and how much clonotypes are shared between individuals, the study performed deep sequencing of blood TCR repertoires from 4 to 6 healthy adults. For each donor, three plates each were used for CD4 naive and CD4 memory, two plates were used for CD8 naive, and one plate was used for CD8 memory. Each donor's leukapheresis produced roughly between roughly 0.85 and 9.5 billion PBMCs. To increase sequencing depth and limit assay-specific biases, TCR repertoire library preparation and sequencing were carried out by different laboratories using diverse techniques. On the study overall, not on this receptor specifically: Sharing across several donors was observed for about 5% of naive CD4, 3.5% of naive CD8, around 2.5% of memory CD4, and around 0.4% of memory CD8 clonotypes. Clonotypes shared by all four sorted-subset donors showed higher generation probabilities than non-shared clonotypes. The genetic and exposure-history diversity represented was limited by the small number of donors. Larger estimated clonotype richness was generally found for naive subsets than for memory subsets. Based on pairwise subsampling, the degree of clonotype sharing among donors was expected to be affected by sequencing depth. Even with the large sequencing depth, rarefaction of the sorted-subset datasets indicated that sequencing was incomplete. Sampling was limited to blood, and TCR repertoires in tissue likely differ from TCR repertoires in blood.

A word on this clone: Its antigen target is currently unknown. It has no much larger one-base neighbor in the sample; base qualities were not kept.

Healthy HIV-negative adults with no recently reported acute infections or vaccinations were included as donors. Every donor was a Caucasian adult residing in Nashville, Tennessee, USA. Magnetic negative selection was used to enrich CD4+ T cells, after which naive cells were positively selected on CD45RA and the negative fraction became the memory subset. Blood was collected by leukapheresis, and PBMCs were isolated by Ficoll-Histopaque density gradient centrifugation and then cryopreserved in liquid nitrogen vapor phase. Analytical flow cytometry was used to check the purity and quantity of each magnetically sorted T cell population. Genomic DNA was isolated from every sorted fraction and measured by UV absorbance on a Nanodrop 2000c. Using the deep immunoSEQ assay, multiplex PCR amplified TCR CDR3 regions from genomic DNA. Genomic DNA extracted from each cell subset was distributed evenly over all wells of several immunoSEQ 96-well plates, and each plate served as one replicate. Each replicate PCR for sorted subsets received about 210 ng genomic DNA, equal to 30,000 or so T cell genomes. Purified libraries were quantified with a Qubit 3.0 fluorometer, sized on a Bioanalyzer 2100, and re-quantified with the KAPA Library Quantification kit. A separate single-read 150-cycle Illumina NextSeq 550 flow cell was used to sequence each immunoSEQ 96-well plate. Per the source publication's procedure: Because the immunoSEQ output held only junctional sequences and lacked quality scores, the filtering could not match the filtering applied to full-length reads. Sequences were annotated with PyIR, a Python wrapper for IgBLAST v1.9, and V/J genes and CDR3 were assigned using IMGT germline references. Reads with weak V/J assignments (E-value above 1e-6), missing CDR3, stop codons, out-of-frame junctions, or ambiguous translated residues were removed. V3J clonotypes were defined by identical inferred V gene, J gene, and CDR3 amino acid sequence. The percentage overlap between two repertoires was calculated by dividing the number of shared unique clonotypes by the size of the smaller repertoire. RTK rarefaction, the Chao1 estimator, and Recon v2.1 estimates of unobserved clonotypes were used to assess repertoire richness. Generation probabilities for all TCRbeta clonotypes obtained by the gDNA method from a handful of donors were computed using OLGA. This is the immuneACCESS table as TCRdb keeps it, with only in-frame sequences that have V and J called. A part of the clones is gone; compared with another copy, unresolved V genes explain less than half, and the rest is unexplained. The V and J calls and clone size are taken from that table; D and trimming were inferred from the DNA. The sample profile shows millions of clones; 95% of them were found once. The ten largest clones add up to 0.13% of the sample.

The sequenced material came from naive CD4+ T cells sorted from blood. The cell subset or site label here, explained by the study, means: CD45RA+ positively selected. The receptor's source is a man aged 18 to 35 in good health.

Read as DNA, the sequence is TGTGCCAGCAGCTTTCGCCATAGCACAGATACGCAGTATTTT. It encodes CASSFRHSTDTQYF. The V and J genes are TRBV5-5 and TRBJ2-3, with the D gene uncertain. Taken from cysteine to phenylalanine, the CDR3 has 14 residues. The DNA shown is the 42-base CDR3, in frame from base 1. The germline V gene (reference sequence) specifies SGHKS as CDR1 and YYEKEE as CDR2. The junction carries 7 bases between V and J, which are trimmed by 2 bases and 0 bases respectively.